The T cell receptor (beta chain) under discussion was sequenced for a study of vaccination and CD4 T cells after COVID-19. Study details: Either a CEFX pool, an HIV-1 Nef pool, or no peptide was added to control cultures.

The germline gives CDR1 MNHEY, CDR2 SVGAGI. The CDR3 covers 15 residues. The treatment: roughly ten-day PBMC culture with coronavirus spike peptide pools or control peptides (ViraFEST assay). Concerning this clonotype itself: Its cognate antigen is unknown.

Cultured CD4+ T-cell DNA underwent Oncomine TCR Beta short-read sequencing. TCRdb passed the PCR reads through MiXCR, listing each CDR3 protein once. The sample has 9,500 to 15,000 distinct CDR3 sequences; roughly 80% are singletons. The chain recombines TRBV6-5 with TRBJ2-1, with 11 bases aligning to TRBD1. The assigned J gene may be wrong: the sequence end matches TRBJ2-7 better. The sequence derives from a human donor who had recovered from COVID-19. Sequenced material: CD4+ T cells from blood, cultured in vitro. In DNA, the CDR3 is TGTGCCAGCAGTTACTGGGGACAGGGGGGGTACGAGCAGTACTTC. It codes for CASSYWGQGGYEQYF.